The clone carrying this T cell receptor (beta chain) was recorded a few times. Its antigen is as yet unknown. Measured with immunoSEQ multiplex PCR; TCRdb has only the in-frame clones, and not every one. The repertoire holds tens of thousands of clones, with about nine tenths as singletons. This record belongs to a study of OX40 agonist ivuxolimab in advanced cancers. Across the whole study: People who had prior anti-PD-1, anti-PD-L1 or anti-CTLA-4 therapy could take part, and around 39% had some. Notes on the study in general: Undetermined was the antigen specificity of the expanded peripheral T cells.

Looked up from germline, CDR1 is SNHLY and CDR2 is FYNNEI. J lost 5 bases, V lost 2 bases, and 6 bases had no gene match. The CDR3 consists of 15 residues. This chain joins TRBV2 and TRBJ2-5; 9 bases line up with TRBD1. The TCR was taken from an adult with an advanced solid tumor such as melanoma, head and neck, liver or kidney cancer. This specimen consisted of CD4+ or CD8+ T cells sorted from blood, obtained in a trial of the OX40 agonist ivuxolimab. The CDR3 DNA sequence: TGTGCCAGCAGTGAACGGGACAGGGCGCGTGAGACCCAGTACTTC. Translation: CASSERDRARETQYF.